This TCR beta chain was sequenced during a study of cytomegalovirus exposure and HLA in healthy donors. Study-wide results and caveats: In a later analysis, several top co-occurrence clusters appeared linked to parvovirus B19, influenza, CMV and Epstein-Barr virus. Later on, analysis showed that most CMV-associated TCR beta chains appeared to be HLA-restricted. TCR beta sequences reportedly predicted most subjects' HLA-A and HLA-B alleles accurately.

On this clone itself: Its specificity is not known.

The J segment lost 4 bases and the V segment lost 6 bases, leaving 9 bases of the junction unmatched. The V gene's germline CDR1 is SNHLY and CDR2 FYNNEI. CDR3 length: 17 amino acids. The PCR employed 60 Vbeta primers together with 13 Jbeta primers. Here immunoSEQ multiplex PCR was the method, and the copy in TCRdb shows in-frame clones only, minus some. The table lists around 180,000 clones, roughly 83% of them singletons. This sequence originates from a boy aged 2 to 10 in good health and CMV-seronegative. The material sequenced was PBMCs. The chain is built from TRBV2 and TRBJ2-4, with 13 bases aligning to TRBD2. The CDR3 DNA reads as TGTGCCAGCAGCCCGGGACTAGCGGGAAGGGGTAAAAACATTCAGTACTTC. Translation: CASSPGLAGRGKNIQYF. Filled out from reference TRBV2 and TRBJ2-4, the complete variable domain reads EPEVTQTPSHQVTQMGQEVILRCVPISNHLYFYWYRQILGQKVEFLVSFYNNEISEKSEIFDDQFSVERPDGSNFTLKIRSTKLEDSAMYFCASSPGLAGRGKNIQYFGAGTRLSVL.